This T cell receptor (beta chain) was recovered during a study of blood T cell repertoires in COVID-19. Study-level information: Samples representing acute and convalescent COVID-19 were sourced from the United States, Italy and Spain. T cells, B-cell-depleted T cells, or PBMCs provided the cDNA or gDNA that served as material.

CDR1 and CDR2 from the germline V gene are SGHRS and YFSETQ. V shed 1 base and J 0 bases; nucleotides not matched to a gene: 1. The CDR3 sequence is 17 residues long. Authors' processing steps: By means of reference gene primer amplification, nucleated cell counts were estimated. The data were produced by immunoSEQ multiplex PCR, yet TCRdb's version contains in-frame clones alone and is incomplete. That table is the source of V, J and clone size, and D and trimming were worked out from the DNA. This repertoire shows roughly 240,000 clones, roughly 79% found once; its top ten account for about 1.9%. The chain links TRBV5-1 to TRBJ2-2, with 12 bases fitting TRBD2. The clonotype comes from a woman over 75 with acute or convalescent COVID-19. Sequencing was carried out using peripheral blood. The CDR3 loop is CASSLSSGRANTGELFF. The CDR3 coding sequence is TGCGCCAGCAGCTTGTCTAGCGGGAGGGCGAACACCGGGGAGCTGTTTTTT.